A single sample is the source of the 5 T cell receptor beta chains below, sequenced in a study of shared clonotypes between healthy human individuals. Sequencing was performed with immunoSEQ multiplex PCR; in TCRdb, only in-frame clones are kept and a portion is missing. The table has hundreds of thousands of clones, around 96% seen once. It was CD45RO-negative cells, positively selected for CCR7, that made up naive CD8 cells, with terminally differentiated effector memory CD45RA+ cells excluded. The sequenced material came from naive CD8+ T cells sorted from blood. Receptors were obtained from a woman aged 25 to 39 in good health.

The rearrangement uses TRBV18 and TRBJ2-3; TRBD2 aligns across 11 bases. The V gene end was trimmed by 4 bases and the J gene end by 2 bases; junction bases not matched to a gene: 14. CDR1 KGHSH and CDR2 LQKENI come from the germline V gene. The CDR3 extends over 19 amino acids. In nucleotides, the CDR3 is TGTGCCAGCTCACACAGGGACGCTGGGACTAGCGGTACCACAGATACGCAGTATTTT. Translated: CASSHRDAGTSGTTDTQYF.

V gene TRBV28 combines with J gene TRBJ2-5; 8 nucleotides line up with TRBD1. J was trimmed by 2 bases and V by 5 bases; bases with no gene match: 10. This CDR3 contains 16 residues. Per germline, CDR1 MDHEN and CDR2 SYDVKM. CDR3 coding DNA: TGTGCCAGCAGTCCCTCTCCGACAGGGGTACAAGAGACCCAGTACTTC. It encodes CASSPSPTGVQETQYF.

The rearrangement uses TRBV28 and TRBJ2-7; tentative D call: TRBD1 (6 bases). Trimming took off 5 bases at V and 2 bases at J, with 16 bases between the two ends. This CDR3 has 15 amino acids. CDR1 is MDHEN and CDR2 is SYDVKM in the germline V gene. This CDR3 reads CASSSRTVPTYEQYF. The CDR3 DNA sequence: TGTGCCAGCAGTAGCCGGACAGTTCCCACCTACGAGCAGTACTTC.

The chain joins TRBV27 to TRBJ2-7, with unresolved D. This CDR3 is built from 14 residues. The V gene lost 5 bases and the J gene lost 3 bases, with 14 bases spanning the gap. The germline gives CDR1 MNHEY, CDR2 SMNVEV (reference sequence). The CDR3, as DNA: TGTGCCAGCAGTGGCCGAGGCGCACTCTACGAGCAGTACTTC. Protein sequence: CASSGRGALYEQYF.

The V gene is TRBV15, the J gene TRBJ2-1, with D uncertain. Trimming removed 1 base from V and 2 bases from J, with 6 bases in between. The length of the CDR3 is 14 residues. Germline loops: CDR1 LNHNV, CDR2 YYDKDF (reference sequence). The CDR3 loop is CATSRVQPYNEQFF. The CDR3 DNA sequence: TGTGCCACCAGCAGAGTTCAGCCCTACAATGAGCAGTTCTTC.